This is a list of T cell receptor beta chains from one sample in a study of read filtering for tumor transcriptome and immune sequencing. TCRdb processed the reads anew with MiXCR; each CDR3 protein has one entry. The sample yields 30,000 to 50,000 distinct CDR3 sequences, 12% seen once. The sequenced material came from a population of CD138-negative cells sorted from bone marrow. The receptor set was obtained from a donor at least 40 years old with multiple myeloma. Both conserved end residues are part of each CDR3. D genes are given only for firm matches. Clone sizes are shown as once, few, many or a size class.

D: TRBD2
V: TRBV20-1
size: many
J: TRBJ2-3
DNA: TGCAGTGCTAGCCTAGCGGGGGGGCCTTTCGCAGATACGCAGTATTTT
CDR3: CSASLAGGPFADTQYF

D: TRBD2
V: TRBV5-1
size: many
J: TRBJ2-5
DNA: TGCGCCAGCAGCGTTAGCGGGGGGGCCGAAGAGACCCAGTACTTC
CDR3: CASSVSGGAEETQYF

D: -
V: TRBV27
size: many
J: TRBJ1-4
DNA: TGTGCCAGCACCCTTTCTAGGGGATTGAATGAAAAACTGTTTTTT
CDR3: CASTLSRGLNEKLFF

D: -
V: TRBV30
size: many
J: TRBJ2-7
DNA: TGTGCCTGGAGTGAACAGGGAGGCGTCGACGAGCAGTACTTC
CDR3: CAWSEQGGVDEQYF

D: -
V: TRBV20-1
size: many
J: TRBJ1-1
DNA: TGCAGTGCGAGACTGGGGATTGCGTACACTGAAGCTTTCTTT
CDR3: CSARLGIAYTEAFF

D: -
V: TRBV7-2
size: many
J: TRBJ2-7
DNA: TGTGCCAGCAGCTTTCACAGCTCCTACGAGCAGTACTTC
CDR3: CASSFHSSYEQYF

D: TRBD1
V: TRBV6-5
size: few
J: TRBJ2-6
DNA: TGTGCCACGCTACTAACCGGGACAGCCCACTCTGGGGCCAACGTCCTGACTTTC
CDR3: CATLLTGTAHSGANVLTF

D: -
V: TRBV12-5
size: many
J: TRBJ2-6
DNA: TGTGCTAGTGGTTTGTCTTTCGGAGAGGGCTCTGGGGCCAACGTCCTGACTTTC
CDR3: CASGLSFGEGSGANVLTF

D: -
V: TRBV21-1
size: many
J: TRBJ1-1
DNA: TGTGCCAGCAGCAAAGCCCCAGACATGAACACTGAAGCTTTCTTT
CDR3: CASSKAPDMNTEAFF

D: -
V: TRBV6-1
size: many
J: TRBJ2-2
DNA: TGTGCCAGCAGTATTTACACCGGGGAGCTGTTTTTT
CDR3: CASSIYTGELFF

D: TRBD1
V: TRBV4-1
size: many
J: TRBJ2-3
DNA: TGCGCCATCGGAAACAGGGGAGATACGCAGTATTTT
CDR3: CAIGNRGDTQYF

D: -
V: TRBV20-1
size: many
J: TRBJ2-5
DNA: TGCAGTGCTATGCTCAGACAAGAGACCCAGTACTTC
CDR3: CSAMLRQETQYF

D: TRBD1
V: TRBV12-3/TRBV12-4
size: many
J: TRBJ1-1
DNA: TGTGCCAGCAGATTACAGGGGGCGGGGGTGAACACTGAAGCTTTCTTT
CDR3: CASRLQGAGVNTEAFF

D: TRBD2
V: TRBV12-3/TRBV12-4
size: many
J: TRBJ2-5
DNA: TGTGCCAGCAGTCCCTACGGGGGGGATTCGGAGACCCAGTACTTC
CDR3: CASSPYGGDSETQYF